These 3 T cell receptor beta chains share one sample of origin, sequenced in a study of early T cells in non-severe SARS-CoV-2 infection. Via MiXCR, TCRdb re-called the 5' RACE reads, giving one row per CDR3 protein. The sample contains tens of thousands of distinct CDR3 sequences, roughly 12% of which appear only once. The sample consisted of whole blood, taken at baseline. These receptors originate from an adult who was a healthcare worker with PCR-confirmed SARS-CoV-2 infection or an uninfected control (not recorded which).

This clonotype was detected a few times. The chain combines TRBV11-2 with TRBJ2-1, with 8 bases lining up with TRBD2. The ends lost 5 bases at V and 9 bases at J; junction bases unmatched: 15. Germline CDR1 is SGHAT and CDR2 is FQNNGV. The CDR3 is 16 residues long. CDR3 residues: CASSPVGVAGGFEQFF. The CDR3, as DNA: TGTGCCAGCAGCCCAGTGGGGGTTGCGGGAGGATTTGAGCAGTTCTTC. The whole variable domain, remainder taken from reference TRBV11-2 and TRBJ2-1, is EAGVAQSPRYKIIEKRQSVAFWCNPISGHATLYWYQQILGQGPKLLIQFQNNGVVDDSQLPKDRFSAERLKGVDSTLKIQPAKLEDSAVYLCASSPVGVAGGFEQFFGPGTRLTVL.

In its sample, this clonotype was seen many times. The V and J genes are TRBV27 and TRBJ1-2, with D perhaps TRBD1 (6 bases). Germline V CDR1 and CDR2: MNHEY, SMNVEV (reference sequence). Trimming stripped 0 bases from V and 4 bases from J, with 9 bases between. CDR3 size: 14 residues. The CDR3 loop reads CASSLSWDIYGYTF. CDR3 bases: TGTGCCAGCAGTTTATCCTGGGACATCTATGGCTACACCTTC.

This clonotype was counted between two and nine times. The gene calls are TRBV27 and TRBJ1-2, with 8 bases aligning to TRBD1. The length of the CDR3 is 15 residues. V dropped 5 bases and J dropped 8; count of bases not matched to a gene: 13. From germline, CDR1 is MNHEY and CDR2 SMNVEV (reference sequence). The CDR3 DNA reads TGTGCCAGCAGTGGGAACAGGGGGACTCTATTCGGCTACACCTTC. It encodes CASSGNRGTLFGYTF.